The 5 T cell receptor beta chains below all came from one sample that was sequenced in a study of early T cells in non-severe SARS-CoV-2 infection. TCRdb reprocessed the 5' RACE reads via MiXCR and lists one record per CDR3 protein. The sample yields under 60,000 distinct CDR3 sequences, about a tenth seen once. Sequencing was performed on whole blood. The receptor set was obtained from an adult who was a healthcare worker with PCR-confirmed SARS-CoV-2 infection or an uninfected control (not recorded which).

This clonotype has a handful of counts. The CDR3: CASSPRRGWDEAFF. As DNA, the CDR3 is TGTGCCAGCTCACCACGAAGGGGTTGGGATGAAGCTTTCTTT. The rearrangement uses TRBV18 and TRBJ1-1; possible D gene TRBD1, 5 bases. The CDR3 totals 14 residues. Germline-derived CDR1 and CDR2 are KGHSH and LQKENI. Deletions cut 1 base from V and 7 bases from J, with 13 bases between.

This clonotype occurred a few times. The V and J genes are TRBV7-9 and TRBJ1-6, with D tentatively TRBD1 (5 bases). The CDR3 runs to 14 residues. The V end lost 5 bases, the J end lost 8 bases, and 13 bases lay between the germline ends. Germline assignment: CDR1 SEHNR and CDR2 FQNEAQ (reference sequence). For the CDR3, the DNA is TGTGCCAGCAGCCCCGGGACGTCTCATTCACCCCTCCACTTT. It codes for CASSPGTSHSPLHF.

This clonotype was seen a few times. The J gene is TRBJ2-5, the V gene TRBV7-3; TRBD1 matches at 10 bases. J was trimmed by 6 bases and V by 4 bases; bases with no gene match: 5. Per germline, CDR1 SGHTA and CDR2 FQGTGA. This CDR3 is 14 amino acids long. The CDR3 is CASSSPTGGKTQYF. CDR3 DNA: TGTGCCAGCAGCTCCCCGACAGGGGGCAAGACCCAGTACTTC.

This clonotype was seen a few times. V usage is TRBV7-9 and J usage is TRBJ1-4; maybe TRBD1 (5 bases). The CDR3 totals 15 residues. V was pared by 2 bases and J by 3 bases, with 10 bases between. The germline V gene has CDR1 SEHNR and CDR2 FQNEAQ (reference sequence). Here the CDR3 DNA reads TGTGCCAGCAGCTTAAGTGGGGCCGCTAATGAAAAACTGTTTTTT. Translating gives CASSLSGAANEKLFF.

The count of this clonotype is one. The CDR3 DNA is TGTGCCATCAGTTTTGGACAGGAAGTGGATGGCTACACCTTC. It specifies CAISFGQEVDGYTF. The chain recombines TRBV10-3 with TRBJ1-2, with 7 bases lining up with TRBD1. V lost 5 bases to trimming and J lost 6 bases; unmatched junction nucleotides: 9. The CDR3 covers 14 residues. Per germline, CDR1 ENHRY and CDR2 SYGVKD.